This is a list of T cell receptor beta chains from one sample in a study of cytomegalovirus exposure and HLA in healthy donors. Repertoires were generated with immunoSEQ multiplex PCR, while TCRdb's copy carries only in-frame clones and drops some. Among 160,000 or so clones, more than 65% were seen once, and the ten largest hold under 8%. Input material: PBMCs. The source is a middle-aged man in good health and CMV-seropositive. Each CDR3 is given without its conserved first and last residue. The listing skips clone size in some rows; elsewhere it reads once, few, many or a size class.

v_call: TRBV13
clone_size: few
j_call: TRBJ2-5
cdr3_aa: ASSVSPRGSEY

v_call: TRBV5-1
clone_size: .
j_call: TRBJ1-2
cdr3_aa: ASSPDPRTYVYT

v_call: TRBV4-1
clone_size: many
j_call: TRBJ1-1
cdr3_aa: ASSQDRQGARYTEAF

v_call: TRBV4-1
clone_size: .
j_call: TRBJ2-2
cdr3_aa: ASSREGQGATGELF

v_call: TRBV7-9
clone_size: .
j_call: TRBJ1-5
cdr3_aa: ASSTSGGSNQPQH

v_call: TRBV5-1
clone_size: .
j_call: TRBJ1-1
cdr3_aa: ASSLGQGGAATEAF

v_call: TRBV11-3
clone_size: .
j_call: TRBJ2-3
cdr3_aa: ASSLGQPGHNRADTQY

v_call: TRBV5-1
clone_size: .
j_call: TRBJ2-1
cdr3_aa: ASSPTSGGGYEQF

v_call: TRBV30
clone_size: .
j_call: TRBJ2-3
cdr3_aa: AWGLDTQY

v_call: TRBV6-1
clone_size: many
j_call: TRBJ1-2
cdr3_aa: ASSEWQGGRGYT

v_call: TRBV19
clone_size: .
j_call: TRBJ2-5
cdr3_aa: ASSIGGTGSYQETQY

v_call: TRBV27
clone_size: .
j_call: TRBJ1-6
cdr3_aa: ASSSPRTAGGSPLH

v_call: TRBV11-3
clone_size: .
j_call: TRBJ2-2
cdr3_aa: ASSFGQGANTGELF